A single TCR beta chain is shown here with its context. Its antigen is not known. This sample is part of a study of shared clonotypes between healthy human individuals. Study results and limitations: An effect of sequencing depth on clonotype sharing among donors was expected.

It was at deep level that the assay was run. Generated by immunoSEQ multiplex PCR, the TCRdb table keeps only in-frame clones and is missing some. In the table there are roughly 500,000 clones, around 73% of which are singletons. The study drew its donors from healthy HIV-negative adults without recent acute infections or vaccinations. Germline values: CDR1 MDHEN, CDR2 SYDVKM. Trimming removed 3 bases from V and 5 bases from J, with 14 bases in between. The CDR3 runs 15 residues. The chain is built from TRBV28 and TRBJ2-1; D is perhaps TRBD2 (5 bases). Specimen: PBMCs. This clonotype originated in a woman aged 40-49 years in good health. Some clones in this sample may be carry-over from other donors' samples. Here the CDR3 reads CASSLRTGIHNEQFF. The DNA of the CDR3 is TGTGCCAGCAGTTTGCGTACCGGGATCCACAATGAGCAGTTCTTC.